This T cell receptor (beta chain) was captured by sequencing in a study of post-analysis software for immune sequencing data. On the study more broadly: The disease courses spanned relapsing-remitting, secondary progressive and progressive-relapsing forms of multiple sclerosis. Study-level points and caveats: Strong co-clustering by F measure was seen for same-batch samples. Patients carried a handful of TRBV segments more frequently than controls did, and TRBV5-6, TRBV5-1 and TRBV20-1 were among them.

The CDR3 is made up of 15 amino acids. A note on this clonotype: The target antigen is unknown. A read error may account for a junction end that differs from germline.

TCR beta cDNA libraries had unique molecular identifiers. Some 500,000 cDNA molecules were recovered from an input of 1 to 10 million T cells. TCRdb called the PCR reads again in MiXCR, with one record for every CDR3 protein. The sample comprises roughly 150,000 distinct CDR3 sequences, roughly 34% of which are singletons, and roughly 28% rests with the top ten. The sequences come from blood, collected after autologous hematopoietic stem cell transplantation. The rearrangement uses TRBV12-3 or TRBV12-4 and TRBJ2-3, with a tentative D call TRBD1 (6 bases). The receptor was derived from a girl aged 10 to 17 with multiple sclerosis. The CDR3 coding sequence is TGTGCCAGCAGTTTAACAGGATCCCGGACAGATGCGCAGTATTTT. Amino acid sequence: CASSLTGSRTDAQYF.